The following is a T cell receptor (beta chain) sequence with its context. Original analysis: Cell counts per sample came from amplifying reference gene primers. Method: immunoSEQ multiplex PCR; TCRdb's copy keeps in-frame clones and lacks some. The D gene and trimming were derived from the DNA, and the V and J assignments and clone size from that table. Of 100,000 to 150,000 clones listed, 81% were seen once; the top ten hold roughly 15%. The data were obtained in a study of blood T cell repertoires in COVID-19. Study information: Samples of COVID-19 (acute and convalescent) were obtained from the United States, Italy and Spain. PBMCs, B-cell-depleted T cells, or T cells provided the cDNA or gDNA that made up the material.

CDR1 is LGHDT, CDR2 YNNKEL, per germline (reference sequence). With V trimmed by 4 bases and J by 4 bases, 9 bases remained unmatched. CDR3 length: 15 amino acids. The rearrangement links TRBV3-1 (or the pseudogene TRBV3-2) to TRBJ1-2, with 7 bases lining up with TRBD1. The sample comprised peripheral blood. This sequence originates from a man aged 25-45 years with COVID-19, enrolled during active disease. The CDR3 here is CASSPQWDRLYGYTF. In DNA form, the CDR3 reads TGTGCCAGCAGCCCCCAATGGGACAGACTCTATGGCTACACCTTC.